These 22 T cell receptor beta chains came from one sample sequenced in a study of technical replicates of blood from a few donors. Some clones are missing from TCRdb's copy, which holds only in-frame ones; the method was immunoSEQ multiplex PCR. Of fewer than 90,000 clones detected, 90% to 95% appear once; the ten largest clones hold 0.2% to 0.25%. The sequenced sample consisted of T cells isolated from PBMCs. Source of these receptors: a human donor in good health.

The chain has TRBV5-4 and TRBJ1-2; D is ambiguous. Between the trimmed V and J ends, which lost 4 bases and 4 bases, there was a span of 11 bases. Germline V gene data show CDR1 as SGHNT and CDR2 as YYREEE (reference sequence). CDR3 length: 13 residues. The DNA of the CDR3 is TGTGCCAGCAGCGATCGTCTAGGCTATGGCTACACCTTC. Amino acids: CASSDRLGYGYTF. Full variable domain (remainder filled in from reference TRBV5-4 and TRBJ1-2): ETGVTQSPTHLIKTRGQQVTLRCSSQSGHNTVSWYQQALGQGPQFIFQYYREEENGRGNFPPRFSGLQFPNYSSELNVNALELDDSALYLCASSDRLGYGYTFGSGTRLTVV.

This chain connects TRBV7-9 to TRBJ2-3; TRBD2 matches at 13 bases. CDR3 length: 17 residues. Trimming cost V 2 bases and J 1 base; bases outside gene matches: 3. Germline assignment: CDR1 SEHNR and CDR2 FQNEAQ (reference sequence). This CDR3 reads CASSLITSGGGTDTQYF. The CDR3 nucleotides are TGTGCCAGCAGCTTAATTACTAGCGGGGGGGGCACAGATACGCAGTATTTT.

V usage is TRBV19 and J usage is TRBJ1-5; D is unresolved. The CDR3 spans 19 residues. Between the trimmed V and J ends, which lost 7 bases and 0 bases, there was a span of 25 bases. Germline CDR1 and CDR2: LNHDA and SQIVND (reference sequence). The CDR3, as DNA: TGTGCCAGTAAACTGTGGGGTGCGGGTGTCAGCTATAGCAATCAGCCCCAGCATTTT. It encodes CASKLWGAGVSYSNQPQHF.

The chain carries TRBV5-1 and TRBJ1-1; no firm D call. Germline V CDR1 and CDR2: SGHRS, YFSETQ. Trimming took off 1 base at V and 5 bases at J, with 12 bases between the two ends. The CDR3 length is 14 residues. The CDR3 coding sequence is TGCGCCAGCAGCTTGACGACGGAGAGGACTGAAGCTTTCTTT. As protein: CASSLTTERTEAFF.

The gene calls are TRBV5-5 and TRBJ1-1; D gene ambiguous. Germline values: CDR1 SGHKS, CDR2 YYEKEE (reference sequence). Trimming stripped 2 bases from V and 4 bases from J, with 9 bases between. The CDR3 is 13 residues long. The CDR3 region has the DNA TGTGCCAGCAGCTTCAGTGAGGGCACTGAAGCTTTCTTT. Protein sequence: CASSFSEGTEAFF.

The chain is built from TRBV10-1 and TRBJ2-3, with D hard to call. V shed 0 bases and J shed 5 bases, with 3 bases lying between them. CDR3 length equals 12 residues. Germline CDR1 and CDR2: WNHNN and SYGVQD (reference sequence). The CDR3 sequence is CASSESGDTQYF. The DNA for the CDR3 is TGCGCCAGCAGTGAGTCCGGAGATACGCAGTATTTT.

The genes are TRBV9 and TRBJ2-2, with TRBD1 matching over 9 bases. Germline V gives CDR1 SGDLS, CDR2 YYNGEE. V lost 0 bases and J lost 4; bases outside the gene matches: 4. The CDR3 is 16 amino acids. CDR3 coding DNA: TGTGCCAGCAGCGTAGCTACAGGGGGCCGCACCGGGGAGCTGTTTTTT. This encodes CASSVATGGRTGELFF.

The chain couples TRBV15 to TRBJ1-5; D is unresolved. From germline, CDR1 is LNHNV and CDR2 YYDKDF (reference sequence). V gave up 1 base and J gave up 2 bases, with 9 bases separating them. The CDR3 sequence is 15 residues long. CDR3 bases: TGTGCCACCAGCAGAGCGGGGTTGCGCAATCAGCCCCAGCATTTT. This codes for CATSRAGLRNQPQHF.

This chain connects TRBV2 to TRBJ2-1, with a tentative D call TRBD2 (7 bases). This CDR3 comprises 14 residues. Germline V gene sequence: CDR1 SNHLY, CDR2 FYNNEI. The V end lost 7 bases, the J end lost 6 bases, and 16 bases lay between the germline ends. The CDR3 region has the DNA TGTGCCAGCAATCCGCGGGGGCCTAGCAATGAGCAGTTCTTC. Its protein is CASNPRGPSNEQFF.

The gene calls are TRBV5-6 and TRBJ1-5; 8 bases align to TRBD1. CDR3 length: 14 amino acids. Unmatched junction bases numbered 6, after V lost 4 bases and J lost 6 bases. Germline CDR1 and CDR2: SGHDT and YYEEEE. CDR3 sequence: CASSGGQGGQPQHF. The CDR3 coding sequence is TGTGCCAGCAGCGGTGGACAGGGTGGTCAGCCCCAGCATTTT.

The genes are TRBV7-8 and TRBJ2-1; 11 nucleotides agree with TRBD2. The CDR3 loop spans 15 amino acids. Germline V gives CDR1 SGHVS, CDR2 FQNEAQ. V shed 6 bases, J shed 7 bases, and the junction held 8 bases outside the gene matches. CDR3 loop: CASRIPGLADNEQFF. The CDR3 bases are TGTGCCAGCAGAATACCGGGACTAGCGGATAATGAGCAGTTCTTC.

The chain is built from TRBV19 and TRBJ2-7; 9 bases agree with TRBD2. V lost 6 bases, J lost 7 bases, and 13 bases stayed unmatched. The CDR3 runs 15 residues. The germline V gene has CDR1 LNHDA and CDR2 SQIVND (reference sequence). The CDR3 bases are TGTGCCAGTAGACCCATGGGGGTAGCGGGAGATGAGCAGTACTTC. Its translation is CASRPMGVAGDEQYF.

J is TRBJ2-4 and V is TRBV2; the D gene is possibly TRBD2 (6 bases). The ends were cut back, 6 bases at V and 5 bases at J, with 17 bases in the middle. The CDR3 has 15 amino acids. The V gene's germline CDR1 is SNHLY and CDR2 FYNNEI. As DNA, the CDR3 is TGTGCCAGCAGGGGGGGTCTGAAGGGGCAAAACATTCAGTACTTC. Translated, it gives CASRGGLKGQNIQYF.

The V gene is TRBV6-5, the J gene TRBJ2-3; weak D call: TRBD1 (5 bases). V was pared by 6 bases and J by 0 bases, with 10 bases between. The CDR3 totals 14 residues. CDR1 and CDR2 from the germline V gene are MNHEY and SVGAGI. The CDR3 is CASRSTVSTDTQYF. The CDR3 bases are TGTGCCAGCAGGTCGACAGTTAGCACAGATACGCAGTATTTT.

The chain couples TRBV7-9 to TRBJ1-1; D is uncertain. There are 14 residues in the CDR3. V was shortened by 1 base and J by 6 bases, with 12 bases between the two germline ends. Germline V CDR1 and CDR2: SEHNR, FQNEAQ (reference sequence). CDR3 residues: CASSLESTFAEAFF. DNA of the CDR3: TGTGCCAGCAGCTTAGAAAGTACATTTGCTGAAGCTTTCTTT.

The chain links TRBV5-1 to TRBJ2-1, with 9 bases aligning to TRBD2. Germline CDR1 reads SGHRS; CDR2 reads YFSETQ. The CDR3 has 14 residues. V lost 1 base to trimming and J lost 7 bases; unmatched junction nucleotides: 3. The CDR3 is CASSLSGGRNEQFF. CDR3 DNA sequence: TGCGCCAGCAGCTTGAGCGGGGGGCGAAATGAGCAGTTCTTC. Full variable domain (missing parts from reference TRBV5-1 and TRBJ2-1): KAGVTQTPRYLIKTRGQQVTLSCSPISGHRSVSWYQQTPGQGLQFLFEYFSETQRNKGNFPGRFSGRQFSNSRSEMNVSTLELGDSALYLCASSLSGGRNEQFFGPGTRLTVL.

The V and J genes are TRBV5-1 and TRBJ2-1, with 10 bases fitting TRBD1. The length of the CDR3 is 15 residues. Germline V CDR1 and CDR2: SGHRS, YFSETQ. Trimming at V came to 3 bases and at J to 5 bases, leaving 5 bases not matched to a gene. CDR3 sequence reads: CASSSGTGADNEQFF. The DNA for the CDR3 is TGCGCCAGCAGCTCAGGGACAGGGGCCGACAATGAGCAGTTCTTC.

V usage is TRBV25-1 and J usage is TRBJ1-1, with D possibly TRBD1 on 6 matching bases. The CDR3 length is 13 residues. Germline CDR1 MGHDK, CDR2 SYGVNS. V dropped 4 bases and J dropped 7 bases, with 13 bases sitting between them. The CDR3 is CASSVGGAGEAFF. DNA of the CDR3: TGTGCCAGCAGTGTCGGGGGGGCTGGTGAAGCTTTCTTT.

The chain is built from TRBV5-4 and TRBJ2-1, with 10 nucleotides matching TRBD1. J was trimmed by 6 bases and V by 5 bases; bases with no gene match: 8. CDR1 is SGHNT, CDR2 YYREEE, per germline (reference sequence). The length of the CDR3 is 15 residues. CDR3 sequence reads: CASSFTGQGTNEQFF. The CDR3 DNA is TGTGCCAGCAGTTTCACGGGACAGGGGACCAATGAGCAGTTCTTC.

Only a few counts were recorded for this clone. The rearrangement uses TRBV30 and TRBJ1-1; TRBD1 might be the D (6 bases). This CDR3 comprises 13 residues. Germline loops: CDR1 GTSNPN, CDR2 SVGIG (reference sequence). Trimming left V 3 bases short and J 6 bases short, with 14 bases between. The CDR3 here is CAWRTQGPSEAFF. The CDR3 DNA follows: TGTGCCTGGAGGACTCAGGGGCCGTCTGAAGCTTTCTTT.

CDR3 coding DNA: TGTGCCAGCAGCGTGGGACTGACTAATCAGCCCCAGCATTTT. Its translation: CASSVGLTNQPQHF. J is TRBJ1-5 and V is TRBV9; D possibly corresponds to TRBD1 (5 bases). The germline gives CDR1 SGDLS, CDR2 YYNGEE. CDR3 length: 14 residues. Trimming took 2 bases from V and 4 from J, leaving 10 bases between them.

The V gene is TRBV11-2, the J gene TRBJ2-7; TRBD2 aligns across 9 bases. Trimming removed 1 base from V and 5 bases from J; junction bases left unmatched: 12. Germline CDR1 and CDR2: SGHAT and FQNNGV. CDR3 length: 17 residues. The CDR3 reads CASSLAAGGRASNEQYF. CDR3 bases: TGTGCCAGCAGCTTAGCGGCCGGCGGGAGGGCCAGCAACGAGCAGTACTTC. The full variable domain, in which reference TRBV11-2 and TRBJ2-7 provide the parts outside the CDR3, is EAGVAQSPRYKIIEKRQSVAFWCNPISGHATLYWYQQILGQGPKLLIQFQNNGVVDDSQLPKDRFSAERLKGVDSTLKIQPAKLEDSAVYLCASSLAAGGRASNEQYFGPGTRLTVT.